This record concerns one T cell receptor beta chain sequence. Produced via immunoSEQ multiplex PCR; TCRdb's table is partial and in-frame only. Found here are about 68,000 clones, roughly 80% of them singletons; the top ten hold 23%. There are 14 residues in the CDR3. The V gene's germline CDR1 is SNHLY and CDR2 FYNNEI. Trimming shortened V by 2 bases and J by 4 bases, and 8 bases separated the two germline ends. The source of the sample is a study of blood T cell repertoires in COVID-19. This clonotype was sampled from a human donor in a cohort sampled during active COVID-19. This chain links TRBV2 with TRBJ2-2; D call uncertain. The sequencing sample was made of peripheral blood. DNA of the CDR3: TGTGCCAGCAGTGAATCCGCGTTCACCGGGGAGCTGTTTTTT. It yields the protein CASSESAFTGELFF. Using reference TRBV2 and TRBJ2-2 for the parts outside the CDR3, the full variable domain is EPEVTQTPSHQVTQMGQEVILRCVPISNHLYFYWYRQILGQKVEFLVSFYNNEISEKSEIFDDQFSVERPDGSNFTLKIRSTKLEDSAMYFCASSESAFTGELFFGEGSRLTVL.